What follows are 17 T cell receptor beta chains derived from one specimen sequenced in a study of early stage breast cancer tumors. The data were produced by immunoSEQ multiplex PCR, yet TCRdb's version contains in-frame clones alone and is incomplete. The data contain fewer than 35,000 clones, more than 65% of them singletons. The specimen sequenced was breast tumor tissue. The source is a person under 45 with breast cancer.

This chain joins TRBV29-1 and TRBJ1-2; 9 bases line up with TRBD1. J gave up 5 bases and V 7 bases, and 2 bases lay outside the gene matches. The germline gives CDR1 SQVTM, CDR2 ANQGSEA. This CDR3 is 11 amino acids long. CDR3 nucleotide sequence: TGCAGCGACGGACAGGGGTATGGCTACACCTTC. Translated: CSDGQGYGYTF.

This clone was detected a few times. The chain couples TRBV2 to TRBJ2-5; D might be TRBD2 (5 bases). The CDR3 covers 14 residues. V lost 4 bases to trimming and J lost 1 base, with 10 bases between them. Germline values: CDR1 SNHLY, CDR2 FYNNEI. The CDR3, as DNA: TGTGCCAGCAGTGTCCGAGCGGTCCAAGAGACCCAGTACTTC. It translates to CASSVRAVQETQYF. Looking up the rest from reference TRBV2 and TRBJ2-5 gives the full variable domain: EPEVTQTPSHQVTQMGQEVILRCVPISNHLYFYWYRQILGQKVEFLVSFYNNEISEKSEIFDDQFSVERPDGSNFTLKIRSTKLEDSAMYFCASSVRAVQETQYFGPGTRLLVL.

The rearrangement links TRBV20-1 to TRBJ2-1; no firm D call. CDR1 DFQATT and CDR2 SNEGSKA come from the germline V gene (reference sequence). V was trimmed by 0 bases and J by 8 bases, leaving 5 bases between them. CDR3 length equals 11 residues. CDR3 sequence: CSARDAHEQFF. DNA of the CDR3: TGCAGTGCTAGAGATGCCCATGAGCAGTTCTTC.

The rearrangement joins TRBV5-1 to TRBJ1-2; D not certain. The CDR3 has 14 amino acids. Trimming pared 1 base from V and 8 bases from J, leaving 15 bases between. Germline V CDR1 and CDR2: SGHRS, YFSETQ. The CDR3 DNA sequence: TGCGCCAGCAGCTTGTCGTGGGCAACGTGGGGCTACACCTTC. This gives the protein CASSLSWATWGYTF.

The chain combines TRBV4-2 with TRBJ2-3, with TRBD2 identical over 13 bases. The J segment lost 4 bases and the V segment lost 0 bases, leaving 13 bases of the junction unmatched. Germline V gene data show CDR1 as LGHNA and CDR2 as YNFKEQ. This CDR3 spans 20 amino acids. The CDR3 DNA reads as TGTGCCAGCAGCCAAGAAGGACTAGCGGGAGTCTACGCGGGTCCAGATACGCAGTATTTT. It codes for CASSQEGLAGVYAGPDTQYF.

The chain combines TRBV11-1 with TRBJ2-7, with D uncertain. Trimming shortened V by 1 base and J by 6 bases, and 7 bases separated the two germline ends. CDR1 is SGHAT, CDR2 FQDESV, per germline (reference sequence). This CDR3 region has 12 residues. This chain's CDR3 is CASSLEDPEQYF. The DNA of the CDR3 is TGTGCCAGCAGCTTAGAGGACCCCGAGCAGTACTTC.

This chain's CDR3 is CASSEREPPYEQYF. CDR3 bases: TGTGCCAGCAGTGAAAGAGAGCCCCCCTACGAGCAGTACTTC. The V call is TRBV25-1, the J call TRBJ2-7; D ambiguous. The CDR3 length is 14 residues. Trimming stripped 2 bases from V and 2 bases from J, with 10 bases between. Germline lookup yields CDR1 MGHDK and CDR2 SYGVNS.

This rearrangement joins TRBV10-3 to TRBJ2-2; D is unclear. The germline gives CDR1 ENHRY, CDR2 SYGVKD. CDR3 length equals 16 residues. V lost 0 bases and J lost 0, with 8 bases in between. CDR3 amino acids: CAISESKKTNTGELFF. The CDR3 nucleotides read TGTGCCATCAGTGAGTCGAAGAAGACGAACACCGGGGAGCTGTTTTTT.

The chain uses TRBV5-5 and TRBJ2-7, with D perhaps matching TRBD1 or TRBD2 (7 bases each). The CDR3 has 14 amino acids. V lost 4 bases and J 6 bases, leaving 17 bases between the germline ends. Germline CDR1 reads SGHKS; CDR2 reads YYEKEE (reference sequence). The CDR3 is CASSKPGGGPEQYF. In DNA, the CDR3 is TGTGCCAGCAGCAAGCCAGGGGGAGGGCCCGAGCAGTACTTC.

This sequence joins TRBV4-2 and TRBJ1-1; 7 positions agree with TRBD1. Trimming removed 2 bases from V and 2 bases from J; junction bases left unmatched: 5. Germline V gives CDR1 LGHNA, CDR2 YNFKEQ. The CDR3 extends over 15 amino acids. The CDR3 DNA reads TGTGCCAGCAGCCAACCCGGACAGGTTAACACTGAAGCTTTCTTT. Translating gives CASSQPGQVNTEAFF.

The CDR3 here is CASSPLAGGSYNEQFF. DNA for the CDR3: TGTGCCAGCAGCCCGCTAGCGGGCGGCTCCTACAATGAGCAGTTCTTC. The chain joins TRBV7-2 to TRBJ2-1, with TRBD2 matching over 8 bases. Germline trimming cut 5 bases from V and 0 bases from J; bases unmatched to any gene: 6. Germline CDR1 reads SGHTA; CDR2 reads FQGNSA. This CDR3 has 16 amino acids.

The chain has TRBV7-2 and TRBJ2-4; 7 bases align to TRBD1. The germline CDR1 and CDR2 sequences are SGHTA and FQGNSA. This CDR3 has 15 residues. The V segment lost 2 bases and the J segment 9 bases; nucleotides outside the gene matches: 10. The DNA for the CDR3 is TGTGCCAGCAGCTTAATGGCCAGGGGGTCGGCCATTCAGTACTTC. Protein sequence: CASSLMARGSAIQYF.

The rearrangement uses TRBV2 and TRBJ1-2; possibly TRBD1 for D (5 bases). Germline assignment: CDR1 SNHLY and CDR2 FYNNEI. This CDR3 spans 13 amino acids. The V and J ends lost 6 bases and 7 bases respectively, with 15 bases between them. CDR3 residues: CASSSGTPVGYTF. CDR3 nucleotide sequence: TGTGCCAGCAGCTCCGGGACGCCCGTTGGCTACACCTTC.

This clone was seen a handful of times. The rearrangement uses TRBV5-1 and TRBJ1-5; 8 nucleotides align to TRBD1. The germline V gene has CDR1 SGHRS and CDR2 YFSETQ. The CDR3 consists of 15 residues. V trimming: 4 bases; J trimming: 3 bases; junction bases outside the gene matches: 6. CDR3 bases: TGCGCCAGCAGCCTCGGACAGGGCCACAATCAGCCCCAGCATTTT. It specifies CASSLGQGHNQPQHF.

V and J are TRBV30 and TRBJ1-4; 9 bases are a match to TRBD1. J lost 4 bases, V lost 2 bases, and 8 bases had no gene match. This CDR3 region has 16 residues. Germline CDR1 reads GTSNPN; CDR2 reads SVGIG (reference sequence). The CDR3 coding sequence is TGTGCCTGGAGTTTCGGGATGACAGGGGGTAATGAAAAACTGTTTTTT. It translates to CAWSFGMTGGNEKLFF.

This chain links TRBV5-1 with TRBJ2-3, with TRBD2 matching over 9 bases. The V segment lost 0 bases and the J segment 5 bases; nucleotides outside the gene matches: 13. The germline gives CDR1 SGHRS, CDR2 YFSETQ. The CDR3 length is 18 residues. CDR3 DNA: TGCGCCAGCAGCTTGGAGGGCGGGAGGGCCTATGTGATAGATACGCAGTATTTT. It encodes CASSLEGGRAYVIDTQYF.

V and J are TRBV5-5 and TRBJ2-1; 9 bases fit TRBD1. Germline lookup yields CDR1 SGHKS and CDR2 YYEKEE (reference sequence). The V and J ends lost 4 bases and 6 bases, in that order; junction bases with no gene match: 8. CDR3 length equals 15 residues. The CDR3 nucleotides are TGTGCCAGCAGCCCCGGGGACAGGGATTCCAATGAGCAGTTCTTC. Translated: CASSPGDRDSNEQFF.